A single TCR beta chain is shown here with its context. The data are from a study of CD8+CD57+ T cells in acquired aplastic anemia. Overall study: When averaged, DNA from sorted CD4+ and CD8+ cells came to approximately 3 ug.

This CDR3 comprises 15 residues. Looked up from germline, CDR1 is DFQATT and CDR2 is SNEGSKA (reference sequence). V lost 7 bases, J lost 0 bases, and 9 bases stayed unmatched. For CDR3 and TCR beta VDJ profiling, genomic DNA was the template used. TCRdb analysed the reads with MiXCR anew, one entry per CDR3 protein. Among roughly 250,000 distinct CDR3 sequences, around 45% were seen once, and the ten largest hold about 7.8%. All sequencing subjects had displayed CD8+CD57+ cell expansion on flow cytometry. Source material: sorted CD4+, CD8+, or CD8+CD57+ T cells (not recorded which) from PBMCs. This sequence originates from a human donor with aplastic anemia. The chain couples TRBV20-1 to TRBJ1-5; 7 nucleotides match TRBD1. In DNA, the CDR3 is TGCAGTGTTAGGACAGGTTATCATAGCAATCAGCCCCAGCATTTT. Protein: CSVRTGYHSNQPQHF.